Listed below are T cell receptor beta chains from one sample, sequenced in a study of cytomegalovirus exposure and HLA in healthy donors. Measured with immunoSEQ multiplex PCR; TCRdb has only the in-frame clones, and not every one. The sample includes 150,000 to 200,000 clones, 75% seen only once; the top ten take less than 5%. Sequencing input: PBMCs. Receptors were obtained from a male donor in good health and CMV-seronegative. The CDR3 runs from the conserved cysteine through the conserved F or W. Fields, in order: J gene, V gene, D gene, clone size, CDR3 protein, CDR3 DNA. D genes are given only for firm matches. The size field is filled for only some rows; it gives once, few, many or a size class.

>TRBJ2-7|TRBV4-1|TRBD2|once
CASSPVTSGRQYEQYF
TGCGCCAGCAGCCCCGTGACTAGCGGGAGGCAGTACGAGCAGTACTTC
>TRBJ2-1|TRBV14|NA|NA
CASSQVAGKSYNEQFF
TGTGCCAGCAGCCAAGTTGCGGGGAAATCCTACAATGAGCAGTTCTTC
>TRBJ1-2|TRBV27|TRBD1|NA
CASSLTGDGYTF
TGTGCCAGCAGTCTAACAGGGGACGGCTACACCTTC
>TRBJ2-5|TRBV7-2|TRBD2|few
CASSLGLAGAGPPAQYF
TGTGCCAGCAGCTTAGGACTAGCGGGAGCAGGGCCACCCGCCCAGTACTTC
>TRBJ1-1|TRBV14|NA|NA
CASSQDWGGVNTEAFF
TGTGCCAGCAGCCAAGATTGGGGGGGCGTGAACACTGAAGCTTTCTTT
>TRBJ2-7|TRBV5-6|NA|NA
CASSLVNSAAGEQYF
TGTGCCAGCAGCTTAGTTAACAGTGCGGCGGGGGAGCAGTACTTC
>TRBJ1-4|TRBV6-5|NA|NA
CASSSRGTNEKLFF
TGTGCCAGCAGTTCCAGAGGGACTAATGAAAAACTGTTTTTT
>TRBJ2-2|TRBV5-6|TRBD2|once
CASSHRLAGVGELFF
TGTGCCAGCAGCCACCGACTAGCGGGAGTCGGGGAGCTGTTTTTT
>TRBJ1-1|TRBV7-2|NA|NA
CASSQSARAEAFF
TGTGCCAGCAGCCAGTCCGCGAGGGCTGAAGCTTTCTTT
>TRBJ2-5|TRBV5-1|NA|NA
CASSLMSDSPQETQYF
TGCGCCAGCAGCTTGATGTCGGACAGCCCGCAAGAGACCCAGTACTTC
>TRBJ2-1|TRBV30|NA|NA
CAWSVLDEQFF
TGTGCCTGGAGTGTACTCGATGAGCAGTTCTTC
>TRBJ1-1|TRBV5-6|TRBD1|NA
CASTPWDRVNEAFF
TGTGCCAGCACCCCTTGGGACAGGGTAAATGAAGCTTTCTTT
>TRBJ1-5|TRBV7-9|TRBD1|NA
CASSLTGGFQPQHF
TGTGCCAGCAGCTTGACAGGGGGCTTTCAGCCCCAGCATTTT
>TRBJ2-1|TRBV18|TRBD1|NA
CASSFIRDSNNEQFF
TGTGCCAGCTCCTTCATCCGGGACAGTAACAATGAGCAGTTCTTC
>TRBJ1-3|TRBV9|NA|NA
CASSVAYRSSGNTIYF
TGTGCCAGCAGCGTAGCTTACAGGAGCTCTGGAAACACCATATATTTT
>TRBJ2-2|TRBV7-3|TRBD1|NA
CASSWTGGNGELFF
TGTGCCAGCAGCTGGACAGGGGGCAACGGGGAGCTGTTTTTT
>TRBJ2-7|TRBV13|TRBD1|NA
CASSSTRTGPSYEQYF
TGTGCCAGCAGCTCGACCCGGACAGGACCCTCCTACGAGCAGTACTTC
>TRBJ2-2|TRBV6-1|NA|NA
CASSDGSGVWTGELFF
TGTGCCAGCAGTGACGGATCAGGGGTCTGGACCGGGGAGCTGTTTTTT
>TRBJ2-7|TRBV30|TRBD1|NA
CAWSVDRGHYEQYF
TGTGCCTGGAGTGTGGACAGGGGGCACTACGAGCAGTACTTT
>TRBJ2-7|TRBV15|NA|NA
CATTSFGTGTYEQYF
TGTGCCACCACCTCCTTCGGCACAGGGACCTACGAGCAGTACTTC
>TRBJ1-1|TRBV7-9|NA|NA
CASSFQGQTEAFF
TGTGCCAGCAGCTTTCAGGGTCAAACTGAAGCTTTCTTT
>TRBJ1-6|TRBV5-1|TRBD1|NA
CASSLDRVRNSPLHF
TGCGCCAGCAGCCTGGACAGGGTGAGAAATTCACCCCTCCACTTT
>TRBJ2-3|TRBV7-2|NA|NA
CASSLGEPGLRGDTQYF
TGTGCCAGCAGCTTAGGGGAGCCGGGACTCCGAGGGGATACGCAGTATTTT
>TRBJ2-7|TRBV5-1|TRBD2|NA
CASRMSSGSYEQYF
TGCGCCAGCAGAATGTCTAGCGGGAGCTACGAGCAGTACTTC
>TRBJ2-2|TRBV9|TRBD1|NA
CASSKRQGYTGELFF
TGTGCCAGCAGCAAGCGACAGGGTTACACCGGGGAGCTGTTTTTT
>TRBJ2-3|TRBV6-1|TRBD2|NA
CASSPSGVPGDTQYF
TGTGCCAGCAGCCCCAGCGGGGTCCCCGGAGATACGCAGTATTTT
>TRBJ2-7|TRBV5-6|TRBD1|NA
CASSLGQGLYEQYF
TGTGCCAGCAGCCTGGGACAGGGGTTGTACGAGCAGTACTTC
>TRBJ2-7|TRBV5-1|TRBD2|NA
CASSLEAGGGYEQYF
TGCGCCAGCAGCTTGGAAGCGGGAGGGGGCTACGAGCAGTACTTC
>TRBJ2-7|TRBV5-1|TRBD2|once
CASSPGTSGREQYF
TGCGCCAGCAGCCCCGGGACTAGCGGGCGCGAGCAGTACTTC
>TRBJ1-4|TRBV4-2|NA|NA
CASSLPGNRVEKLFF
TGTGCCAGCAGCCTGCCGGGGAATAGAGTTGAAAAACTGTTTTTT
>TRBJ1-5|TRBV30|NA|NA
CAWTGSGQPQHF
TGTGCCTGGACAGGGTCGGGCCAGCCCCAGCATTTT
>TRBJ2-5|TRBV5-1|TRBD1|once
CASSFGQGAQETQYF
TGCGCCAGCAGCTTCGGACAGGGGGCCCAAGAGACCCAGTACTTC
>TRBJ1-5|TRBV6-1|NA|NA
CASYSGLNQPQHF
TGTGCCAGCTACAGTGGGTTAAACCAGCCCCAGCATTTT
>TRBJ1-1|TRBV30|NA|few
CAWSVQGSEAFF
TGTGCCTGGAGTGTACAGGGAAGTGAAGCTTTCTTT
>TRBJ2-5|TRBV27|TRBD2|NA
CASRSSSGGNQETQYF
TGTGCCAGCAGGTCGAGTAGCGGGGGGAACCAAGAGACCCAGTACTTC
>TRBJ2-5|TRBV5-1|NA|few
CASSLRGAEETQYF
TGCGCCAGCAGCTTGCGGGGGGCCGAAGAGACCCAGTACTTC
>TRBJ1-2|TRBV11-2|NA|NA
CASSLETRVYGYTF
TGTGCCAGCAGCTTAGAGACCAGGGTCTATGGCTACACCTTC
>TRBJ2-7|TRBV5-6|TRBD1|NA
CASSSGTGIYEQYF
TGTGCCAGCAGCTCGGGGACAGGAATATACGAGCAGTACTTC
>TRBJ2-4|TRBV5-4|TRBD2|few
CASSLTGTSGRAYAKNIQYF
TGTGCCAGCAGCCTGACCGGGACTAGCGGGAGGGCCTACGCCAAAAACATTCAGTACTTC